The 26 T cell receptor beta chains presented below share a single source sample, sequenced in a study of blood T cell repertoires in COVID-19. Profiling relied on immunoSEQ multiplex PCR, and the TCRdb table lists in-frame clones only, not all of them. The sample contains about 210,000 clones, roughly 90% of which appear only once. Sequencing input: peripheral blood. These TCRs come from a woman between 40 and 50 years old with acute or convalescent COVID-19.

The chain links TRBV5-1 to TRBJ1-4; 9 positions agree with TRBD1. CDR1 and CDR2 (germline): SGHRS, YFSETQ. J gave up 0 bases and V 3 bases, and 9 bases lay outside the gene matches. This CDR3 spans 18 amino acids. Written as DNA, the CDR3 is TGCGCCAGCAGCTGGGACAGGGTTAGCAGAGCAACTAATGAAAAACTGTTTTTT. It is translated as CASSWDRVSRATNEKLFF.

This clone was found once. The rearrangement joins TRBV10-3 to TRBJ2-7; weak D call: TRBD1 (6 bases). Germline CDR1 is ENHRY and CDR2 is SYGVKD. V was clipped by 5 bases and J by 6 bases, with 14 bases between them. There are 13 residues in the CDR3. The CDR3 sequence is CAISRSGVGEQYV. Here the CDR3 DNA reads TGTGCCATCAGTAGATCAGGGGTAGGCGAGCAGTACGTC.

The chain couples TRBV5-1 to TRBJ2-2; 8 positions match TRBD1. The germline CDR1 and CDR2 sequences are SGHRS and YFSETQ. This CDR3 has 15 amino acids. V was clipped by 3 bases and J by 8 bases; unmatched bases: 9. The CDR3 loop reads CASSSTRQGLGELFF. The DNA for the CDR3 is TGCGCCAGCAGCTCGACCCGACAGGGGTTGGGGGAGCTGTTTTTT.

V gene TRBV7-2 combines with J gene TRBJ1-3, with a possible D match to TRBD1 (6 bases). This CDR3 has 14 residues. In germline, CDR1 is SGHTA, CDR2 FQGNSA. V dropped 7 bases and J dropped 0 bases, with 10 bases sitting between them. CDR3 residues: CASTADSSGNTIYF. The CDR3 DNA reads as TGTGCCAGCACCGCGGACAGCTCTGGAAACACCATATATTTT.

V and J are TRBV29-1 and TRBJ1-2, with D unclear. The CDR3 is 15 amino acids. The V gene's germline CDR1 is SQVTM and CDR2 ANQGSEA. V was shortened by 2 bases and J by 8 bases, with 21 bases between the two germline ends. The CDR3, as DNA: TGCAGCGTTGAATCTCCCAGGCTCCTAGCGCGAGGCTACACCTTC. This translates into CSVESPRLLARGYTF.

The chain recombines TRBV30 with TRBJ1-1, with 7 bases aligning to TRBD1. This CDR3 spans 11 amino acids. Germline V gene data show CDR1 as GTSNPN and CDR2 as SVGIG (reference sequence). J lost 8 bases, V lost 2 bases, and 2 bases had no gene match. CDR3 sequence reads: CAWSRTGEAFF. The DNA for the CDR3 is TGTGCCTGGAGTAGGACAGGAGAAGCTTTCTTT.

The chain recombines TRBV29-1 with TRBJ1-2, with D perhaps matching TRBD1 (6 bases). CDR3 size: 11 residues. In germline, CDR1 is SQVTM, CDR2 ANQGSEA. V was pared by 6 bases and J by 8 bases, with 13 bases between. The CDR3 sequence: CSVPDRTGYTF. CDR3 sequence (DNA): TGCAGCGTACCCGACAGGACCGGCTACACCTTC. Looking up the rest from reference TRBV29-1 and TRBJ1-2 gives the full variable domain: SAVISQKPSRDICQRGTSLTIQCQVDSQVTMMFWYRQQPGQSLTLIATANQGSEATYESGFVIDKFPISRPNLTFSTLTVSNMSPEDSSIYLCSVPDRTGYTFGSGTRLTVV.

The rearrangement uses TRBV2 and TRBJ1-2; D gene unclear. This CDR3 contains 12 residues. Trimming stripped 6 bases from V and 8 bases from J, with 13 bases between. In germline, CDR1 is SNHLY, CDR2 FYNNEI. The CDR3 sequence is CASSIQLLGYTF. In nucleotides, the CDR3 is TGTGCCAGCAGCATACAGCTGTTGGGCTACACCTTC.

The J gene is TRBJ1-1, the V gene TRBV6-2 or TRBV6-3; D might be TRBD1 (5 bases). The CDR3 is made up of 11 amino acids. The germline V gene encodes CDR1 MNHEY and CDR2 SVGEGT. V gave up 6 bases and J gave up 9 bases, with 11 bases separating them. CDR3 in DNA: TGTGCCAGCAGCTCTGACAGACAAGCTTTCTTT. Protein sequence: CASSSDRQAFF.

CDR3 residues: CASSQGAGQGEETQYF. Here the CDR3 DNA reads TGTGCCAGCAGCCAAGGCGCCGGACAGGGAGAAGAGACCCAGTACTTC. The chain combines TRBV4-2 with TRBJ2-5; TRBD1 matches at 8 bases. The J segment lost 3 bases and the V segment lost 1 base, leaving 7 bases of the junction unmatched. Germline V lookup: CDR1 LGHNA, CDR2 YNFKEQ. CDR3 length: 16 residues.

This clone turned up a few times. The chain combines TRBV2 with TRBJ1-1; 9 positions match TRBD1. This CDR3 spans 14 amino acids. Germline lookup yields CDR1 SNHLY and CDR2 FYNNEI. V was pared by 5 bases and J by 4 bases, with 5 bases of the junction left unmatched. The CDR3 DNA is TGTGCCAGCAGTCGGGACAGGGCAGGCACTGAAGCTTTCTTT. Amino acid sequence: CASSRDRAGTEAFF.

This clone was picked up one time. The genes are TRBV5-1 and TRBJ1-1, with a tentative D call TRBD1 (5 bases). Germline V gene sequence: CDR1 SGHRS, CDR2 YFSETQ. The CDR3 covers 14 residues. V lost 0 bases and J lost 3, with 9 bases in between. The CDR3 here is CASSLGRGDTEAFF. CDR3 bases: TGCGCCAGCAGCTTGGGTCGGGGGGACACTGAAGCTTTCTTT.

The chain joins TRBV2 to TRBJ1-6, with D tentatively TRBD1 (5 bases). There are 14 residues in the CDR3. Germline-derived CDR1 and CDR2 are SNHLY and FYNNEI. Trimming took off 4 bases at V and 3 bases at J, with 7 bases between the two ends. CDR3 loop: CASSGGGYNSPLHF. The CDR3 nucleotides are TGTGCCAGCAGTGGCGGGGGCTATAATTCACCCCTCCACTTT.

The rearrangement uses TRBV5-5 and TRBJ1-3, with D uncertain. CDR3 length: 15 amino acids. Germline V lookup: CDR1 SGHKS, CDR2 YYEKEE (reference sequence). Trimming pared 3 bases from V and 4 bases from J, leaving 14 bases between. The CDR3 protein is CASSSHQKQGNTIYF. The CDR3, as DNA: TGTGCCAGCAGCTCTCACCAAAAACAGGGAAACACCATATATTTT.

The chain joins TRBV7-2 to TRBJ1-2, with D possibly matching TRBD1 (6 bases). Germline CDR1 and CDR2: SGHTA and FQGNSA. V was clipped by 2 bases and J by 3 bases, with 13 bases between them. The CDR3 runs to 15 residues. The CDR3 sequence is CASSLMGAGDYGYTF. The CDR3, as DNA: TGTGCCAGCAGCTTAATGGGGGCAGGTGACTATGGCTACACCTTC.

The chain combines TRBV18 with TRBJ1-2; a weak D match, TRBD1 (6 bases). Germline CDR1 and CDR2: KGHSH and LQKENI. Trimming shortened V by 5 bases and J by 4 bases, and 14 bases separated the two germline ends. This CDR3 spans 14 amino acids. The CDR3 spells CASSDWTETYGYTF. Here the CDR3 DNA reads TGTGCCAGCTCAGATTGGACAGAGACCTATGGCTACACCTTC.

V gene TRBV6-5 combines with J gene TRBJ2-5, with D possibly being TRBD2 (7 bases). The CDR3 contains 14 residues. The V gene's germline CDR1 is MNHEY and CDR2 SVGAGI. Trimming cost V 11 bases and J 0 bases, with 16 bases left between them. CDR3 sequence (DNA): TGTGCCGTCAGGAGGGGGGGGTACCAAGAGACCCAGTACTTC. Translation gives CAVRRGGYQETQYF.

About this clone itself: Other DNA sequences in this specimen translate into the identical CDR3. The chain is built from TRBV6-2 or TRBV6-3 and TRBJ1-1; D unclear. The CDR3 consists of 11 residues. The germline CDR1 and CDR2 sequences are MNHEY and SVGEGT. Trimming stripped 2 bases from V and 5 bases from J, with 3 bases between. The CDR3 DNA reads TGTGCCAGCAGTTACCCAACTGAAGCTTTCTTT. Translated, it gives CASSYPTEAFF.

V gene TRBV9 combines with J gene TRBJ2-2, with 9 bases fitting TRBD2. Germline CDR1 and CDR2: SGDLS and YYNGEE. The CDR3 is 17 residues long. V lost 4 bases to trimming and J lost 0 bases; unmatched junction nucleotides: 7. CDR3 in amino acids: CASSREAGGANTGELFF. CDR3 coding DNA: TGTGCCAGCAGCCGGGAAGCGGGGGGCGCGAACACCGGGGAGCTGTTTTTT.

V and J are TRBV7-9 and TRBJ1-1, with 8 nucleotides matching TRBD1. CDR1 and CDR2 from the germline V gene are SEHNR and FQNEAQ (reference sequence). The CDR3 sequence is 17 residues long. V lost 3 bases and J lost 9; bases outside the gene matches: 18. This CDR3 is CASSLGDLQGTGRQAFF. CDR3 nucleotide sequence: TGTGCCAGCAGCTTGGGAGACTTACAAGGGACAGGACGACAAGCTTTCTTT.

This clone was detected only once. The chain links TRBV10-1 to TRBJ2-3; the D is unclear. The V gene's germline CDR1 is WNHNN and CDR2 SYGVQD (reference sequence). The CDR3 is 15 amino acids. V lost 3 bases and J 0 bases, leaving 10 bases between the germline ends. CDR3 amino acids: CASSDVRASTDTQYF. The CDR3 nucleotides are TGCGCCAGCAGTGATGTCCGAGCTAGCACAGATACGCAGTATTTT.

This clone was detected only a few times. The CDR3 region is CASSLGGRELFF. The CDR3 DNA is TGTGCCAGCAGCTTAGGAGGGCGGGAGCTGTTTTTT. This rearrangement joins TRBV11-3 to TRBJ2-2, with D possibly matching TRBD2 (5 bases). This CDR3 is 12 amino acids long. With 1 base removed from V and 9 bases from J, the gap between germline ends came to 6 bases. CDR1 is SGHNT, CDR2 YENEEA, per germline.

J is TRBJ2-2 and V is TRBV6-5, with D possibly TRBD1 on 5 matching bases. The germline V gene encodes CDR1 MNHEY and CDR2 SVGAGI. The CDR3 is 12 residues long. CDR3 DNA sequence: TGTACCTCTGTTGGGGCGGCCGGGGAGCTGTTTTTT. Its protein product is CTSVGAAGELFF.

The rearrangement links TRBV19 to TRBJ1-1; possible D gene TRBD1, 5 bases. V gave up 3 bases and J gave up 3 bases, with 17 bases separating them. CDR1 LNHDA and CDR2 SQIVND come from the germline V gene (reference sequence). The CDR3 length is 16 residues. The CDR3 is CASSIGGAMVDTEAFF. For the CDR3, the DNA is TGTGCCAGTAGTATTGGCGGGGCCATGGTTGACACTGAAGCTTTCTTT.

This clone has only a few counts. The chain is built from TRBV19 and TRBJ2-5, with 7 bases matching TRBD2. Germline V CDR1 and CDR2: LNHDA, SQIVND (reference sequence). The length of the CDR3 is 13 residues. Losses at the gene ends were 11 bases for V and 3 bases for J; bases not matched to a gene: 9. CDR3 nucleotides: TGTGCCGCCAGTCGGGGGGACGAAGAGACCCAGTACTTC. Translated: CAASRGDEETQYF. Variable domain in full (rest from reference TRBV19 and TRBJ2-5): DGGITQSPKYLFRKEGQNVTLSCEQNLNHDAMYWYRQDPGQGLRLIYYSQIVNDFQKGDIAEGYSVSREKKESFPLTVTSAQKNPTAFYLCAASRGDEETQYFGPGTRLLVL.

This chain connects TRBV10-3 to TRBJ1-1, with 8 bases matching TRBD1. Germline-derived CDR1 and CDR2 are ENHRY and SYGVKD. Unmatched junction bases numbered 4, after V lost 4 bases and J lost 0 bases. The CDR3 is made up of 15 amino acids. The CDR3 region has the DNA TGTGCCATCAGTGGAGGACAGGGCATGAACACTGAAGCTTTCTTT. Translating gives CAISGGQGMNTEAFF.